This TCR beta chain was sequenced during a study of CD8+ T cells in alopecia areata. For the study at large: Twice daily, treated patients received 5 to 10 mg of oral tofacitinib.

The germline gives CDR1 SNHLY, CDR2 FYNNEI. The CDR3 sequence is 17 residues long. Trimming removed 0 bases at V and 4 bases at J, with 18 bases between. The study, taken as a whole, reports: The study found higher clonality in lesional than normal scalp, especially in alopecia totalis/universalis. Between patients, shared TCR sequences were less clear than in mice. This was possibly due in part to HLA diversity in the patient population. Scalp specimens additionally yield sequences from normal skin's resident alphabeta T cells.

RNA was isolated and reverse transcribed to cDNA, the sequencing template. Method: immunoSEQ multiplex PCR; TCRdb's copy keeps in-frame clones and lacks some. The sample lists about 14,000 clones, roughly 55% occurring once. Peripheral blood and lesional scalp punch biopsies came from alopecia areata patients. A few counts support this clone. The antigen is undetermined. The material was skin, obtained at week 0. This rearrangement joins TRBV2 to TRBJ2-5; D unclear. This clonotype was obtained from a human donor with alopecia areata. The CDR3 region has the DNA TGTGCCAGCAGTGAAGCGCAATTGACCCTAGGTGGAGAGACCCAGTACTTC. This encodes CASSEAQLTLGGETQYF.